This passage covers 18 T cell receptor beta chains from one sample sequenced in a study of blood T cell repertoires in COVID-19. The protocol was immunoSEQ multiplex PCR, while the TCRdb copy is restricted to in-frame clones and leaves out a portion. The data hold some 150,000 clones, with about 80% observed a single time. The sequenced sample consisted of peripheral blood. The receptor source for this set is a woman aged 60 to 75 with acute or convalescent COVID-19.

The chain couples TRBV29-1 to TRBJ1-3; D gene unclear. V was trimmed by 5 bases and J by 4 bases, leaving 9 bases between them. CDR1 SQVTM and CDR2 ANQGSEA come from the germline V gene. The CDR3 covers 12 residues. CDR3 sequence reads: CSVRRGGNTIYF. The CDR3 DNA reads as TGCAGCGTTCGCCGAGGGGGAAACACCATATATTTT.

The chain couples TRBV15 to TRBJ1-2; 10 nucleotides agree with TRBD1. The CDR3 has 15 amino acids. V trimming: 0 bases; J trimming: 6 bases; junction bases outside the gene matches: 4. From germline, CDR1 is LNHNV and CDR2 YYDKDF (reference sequence). The CDR3, as DNA: TGTGCCACCAGCAGAGAGAGGGACAGGGGAGATGGCTACACCTTC. Translating it yields CATSRERDRGDGYTF.

This chain uses TRBV6-5 with TRBJ1-2; D ambiguous. This CDR3 region has 15 residues. The ends were cut back, 7 bases at V and 0 bases at J, with 15 bases in the middle. The germline CDR1 and CDR2 sequences are MNHEY and SVGAGI. This CDR3 reads CASKLSTPANYGYTF. The DNA of the CDR3 is TGTGCCAGCAAGCTTTCGACACCTGCTAACTATGGCTACACCTTC.

This rearrangement joins TRBV28 to TRBJ1-2; weak D call: TRBD1 (6 bases). There are 15 residues in the CDR3. Germline V gene lookup returns CDR1 MDHEN and CDR2 SYDVKM. Trimming left V 11 bases short and J 4 bases short, with 23 bases between. The CDR3 DNA reads TGTGCCTCTAGCCCGGGGGGCCCTCGGGGCTATGGCTACACCTTC. Residues: CASSPGGPRGYGYTF.

V and J are TRBV2 and TRBJ1-1; D is ambiguous. Trimming pared 7 bases from V and 1 base from J, leaving 10 bases between. The CDR3 loop spans 13 amino acids. Per germline, CDR1 SNHLY and CDR2 FYNNEI. The CDR3 bases are TGTGCCAGCACTACGCGGTGGAACACTGAAGCTTTCTTT. Protein product: CASTTRWNTEAFF.

The rearrangement joins TRBV5-5 to TRBJ1-1; 7 bases are a match to TRBD1. The CDR3 covers 15 residues. Per germline, CDR1 SGHKS and CDR2 YYEKEE (reference sequence). Germline trimming cut 3 bases from V and 5 bases from J; bases unmatched to any gene: 10. DNA for the CDR3: TGTGCCAGCAGCTCGATAAGGGGGCTGGGAACTGAAGCTTTCTTT. It encodes CASSSIRGLGTEAFF.

The genes are TRBV5-4 and TRBJ1-6; 7 positions agree with TRBD1. V lost 4 bases and J lost 9; bases outside the gene matches: 4. This CDR3 spans 13 amino acids. The germline V gene has CDR1 SGHNT and CDR2 YYREEE (reference sequence). CDR3 in amino acids: CASSTDRASPLHF. DNA for the CDR3: TGTGCCAGCAGCACCGACAGGGCTTCACCCCTCCACTTT. The variable domain in full, with the rest retrieved from reference TRBV5-4 and TRBJ1-6, is ETGVTQSPTHLIKTRGQQVTLRCSSQSGHNTVSWYQQALGQGPQFIFQYYREEENGRGNFPPRFSGLQFPNYSSELNVNALELDDSALYLCASSTDRASPLHFGNGTRLTVT.

The V gene is TRBV10-2, the J gene TRBJ1-2, with a tentative D call TRBD1 (5 bases). With 5 bases removed from V and 6 bases from J, the gap between germline ends came to 16 bases. Germline lookup yields CDR1 WSHSY and CDR2 SAAADI. The CDR3 runs 14 residues. CDR3 nucleotide sequence: TGCGCCAGCAGTTTGTCAGGGTTCATGGATGGCTACACCTTC. This gives the protein CASSLSGFMDGYTF.

V usage is TRBV18 and J usage is TRBJ2-2; 8 bases are a match to TRBD1. CDR1 and CDR2 (germline): KGHSH, LQKENI. V was pared by 0 bases and J by 3 bases, with 3 bases of the junction left unmatched. The CDR3 covers 16 residues. CDR3 sequence reads: CASSPPNRGDTGELFF. The CDR3, as DNA: TGTGCCAGCTCACCACCTAACAGGGGGGACACCGGGGAGCTGTTTTTT.

CDR3 DNA: TGTGCCAGTAGTATACGACAGGGCTTCTCAACTAATGAAAAACTGTTTTTT. Its protein product is CASSIRQGFSTNEKLFF. The V gene is TRBV19, the J gene TRBJ1-4; 7 bases agree with TRBD1. Germline lookup yields CDR1 LNHDA and CDR2 SQIVND (reference sequence). The CDR3 has 17 amino acids. V dropped 2 bases and J dropped 0; count of bases not matched to a gene: 6.

The CDR3 sequence: CASRTDLTEAFF. Here the CDR3 DNA reads TGTGCCAGCAGGACAGATCTCACTGAAGCTTTCTTT. V gene TRBV2 combines with J gene TRBJ1-1; D is perhaps TRBD1 (5 bases). Trimming shortened V by 6 bases and J by 4 bases, and 9 bases separated the two germline ends. Looked up from germline, CDR1 is SNHLY and CDR2 is FYNNEI. The CDR3 has 12 amino acids.

This clone has a single count. The chain recombines TRBV20-1 with TRBJ2-7, with 7 bases matching TRBD1. CDR3 length: 11 amino acids. The J segment lost 6 bases and the V segment lost 5 bases, leaving 4 bases of the junction unmatched. CDR1 and CDR2 from the germline V gene are DFQATT and SNEGSKA (reference sequence). The CDR3 here is CSALGQFEQYF. CDR3 nucleotides: TGCAGTGCTTTGGGACAGTTCGAGCAGTACTTC.

This clone was detected once. This chain links TRBV12-3 or TRBV12-4 with TRBJ1-1, with 10 bases aligning to TRBD1. Unmatched junction bases numbered 8, after V lost 11 bases and J lost 5 bases. There are 13 residues in the CDR3. This CDR3 reads CACGRQGATEAFF. CDR3 bases: TGTGCCTGCGGGAGACAGGGGGCGACTGAAGCTTTCTTT.

This chain joins TRBV6-5 and TRBJ2-2; D is possibly TRBD1 (6 bases). The length of the CDR3 is 14 residues. CDR1 and CDR2 (germline): MNHEY, SVGAGI. The ends were cut back, 6 bases at V and 4 bases at J, with 12 bases in the middle. The CDR3 bases are TGTGCCAGCAGCCGACAGGATGGCACCGGGGAGCTGTTTTTT. This encodes CASSRQDGTGELFF.

The chain employs TRBV3-1 (or the pseudogene TRBV3-2) and TRBJ1-1; D unclear. Per germline, CDR1 LGHDT and CDR2 YNNKEL (reference sequence). V was trimmed by 6 bases and J by 0 bases, leaving 14 bases between them. This CDR3 region has 15 residues. CDR3: CASSGQSIMNTEAFF. The CDR3 region has the DNA TGTGCCAGCAGTGGGCAGTCAATCATGAACACTGAAGCTTTCTTT.

This rearrangement joins TRBV28 to TRBJ1-1, with D possibly TRBD1 on 6 matching bases. The CDR3 sequence is 12 residues long. Trimming took off 9 bases at V and 4 bases at J, with 12 bases between the two ends. Germline V gene lookup returns CDR1 MDHEN and CDR2 SYDVKM. CDR3 region: CASLQGVTEAFF. The DNA of the CDR3 is TGTGCCAGTCTACAGGGAGTCACTGAAGCTTTCTTT.

Here the CDR3 reads CAWSLTGYEQYF. CDR3 nucleotides: TGTGCCTGGAGTTTAACAGGGTACGAGCAGTACTTC. The chain couples TRBV30 to TRBJ2-7; maybe TRBD1 (6 bases). Trimming left V 2 bases short and J 4 bases short, with 9 bases between. Germline V gene lookup returns CDR1 GTSNPN and CDR2 SVGIG (reference sequence). There are 12 residues in the CDR3.

The rearrangement uses TRBV18 and TRBJ1-1; 7 bases are a match to TRBD1. This CDR3 is built from 13 residues. The germline V gene has CDR1 KGHSH and CDR2 LQKENI. Losses at the gene ends were 2 bases for V and 10 bases for J; bases not matched to a gene: 7. The CDR3 coding sequence is TGTGCCAGCTCACCAGGGACAGTCCAGGCAGCTTTCTTT. Its protein is CASSPGTVQAAFF.